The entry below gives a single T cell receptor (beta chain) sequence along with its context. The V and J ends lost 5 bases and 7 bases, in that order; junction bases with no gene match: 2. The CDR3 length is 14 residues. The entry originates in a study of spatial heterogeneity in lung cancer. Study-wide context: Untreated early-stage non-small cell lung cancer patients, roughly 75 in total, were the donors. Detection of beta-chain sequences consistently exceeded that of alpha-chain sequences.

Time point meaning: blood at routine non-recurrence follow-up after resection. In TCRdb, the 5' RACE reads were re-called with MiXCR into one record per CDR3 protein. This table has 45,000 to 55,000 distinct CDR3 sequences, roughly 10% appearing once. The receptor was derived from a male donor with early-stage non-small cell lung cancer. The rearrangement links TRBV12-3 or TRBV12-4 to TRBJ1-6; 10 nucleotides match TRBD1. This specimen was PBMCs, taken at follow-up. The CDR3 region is CASSMGQGNSPLHF. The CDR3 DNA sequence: TGTGCCAGCAGTATGGGACAGGGGAATTCACCCCTCCACTTT.